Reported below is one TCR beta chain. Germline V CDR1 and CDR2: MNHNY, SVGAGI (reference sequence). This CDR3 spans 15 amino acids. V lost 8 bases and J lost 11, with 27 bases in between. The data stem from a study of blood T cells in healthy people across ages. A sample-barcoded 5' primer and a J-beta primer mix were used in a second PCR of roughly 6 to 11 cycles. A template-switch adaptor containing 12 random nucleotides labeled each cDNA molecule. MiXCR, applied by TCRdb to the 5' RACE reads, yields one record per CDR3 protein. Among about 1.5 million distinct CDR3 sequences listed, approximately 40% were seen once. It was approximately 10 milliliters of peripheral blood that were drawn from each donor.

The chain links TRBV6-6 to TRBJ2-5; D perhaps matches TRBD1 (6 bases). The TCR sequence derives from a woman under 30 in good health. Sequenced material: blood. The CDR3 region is CASGAGTLSYNEQYF. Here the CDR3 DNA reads TGTGCCAGCGGTGCCGGGACACTATCCTACAATGAGCAGTACTTC.